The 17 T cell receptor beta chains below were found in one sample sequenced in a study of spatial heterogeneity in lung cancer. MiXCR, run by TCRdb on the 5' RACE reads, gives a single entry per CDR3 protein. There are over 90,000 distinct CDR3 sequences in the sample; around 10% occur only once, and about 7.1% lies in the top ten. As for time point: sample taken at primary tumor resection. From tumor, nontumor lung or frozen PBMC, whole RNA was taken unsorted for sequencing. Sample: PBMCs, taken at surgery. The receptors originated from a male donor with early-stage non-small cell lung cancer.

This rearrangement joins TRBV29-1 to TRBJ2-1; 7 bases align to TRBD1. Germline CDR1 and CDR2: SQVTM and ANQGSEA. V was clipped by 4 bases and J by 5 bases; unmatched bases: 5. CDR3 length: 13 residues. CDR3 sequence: CSVVRDSHNEQFF. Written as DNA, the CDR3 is TGCAGCGTTGTTAGGGACAGCCACAATGAGCAGTTCTTC.

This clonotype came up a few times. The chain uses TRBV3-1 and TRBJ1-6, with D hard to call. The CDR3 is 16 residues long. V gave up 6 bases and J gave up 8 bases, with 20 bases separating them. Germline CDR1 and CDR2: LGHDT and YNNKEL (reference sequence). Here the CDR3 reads CASRLLRSRDDSPLHF. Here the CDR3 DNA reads TGTGCCAGCAGGCTCCTCAGGTCTCGGGATGATTCACCCCTCCACTTT.

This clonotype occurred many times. In nucleotides, the CDR3 is TGTGCCAGCAGCCAAGATGGGCGGGAGCAGTTCTTC. It yields the protein CASSQDGREQFF. This chain links TRBV3-1 with TRBJ2-1; D uncertain. There are 12 residues in the CDR3. Looked up from germline, CDR1 is LGHDT and CDR2 is YNNKEL (reference sequence). Trimming removed 0 bases at V and 10 bases at J, with 7 bases between.

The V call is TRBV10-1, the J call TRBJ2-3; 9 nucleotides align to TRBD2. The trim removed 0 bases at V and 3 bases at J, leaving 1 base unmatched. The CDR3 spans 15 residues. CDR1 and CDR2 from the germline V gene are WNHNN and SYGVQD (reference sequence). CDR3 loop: CASSESTSGTDTQYF. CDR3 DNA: TGCGCCAGCAGTGAGTCGACTAGCGGAACAGATACGCAGTATTTT.

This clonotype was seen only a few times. The CDR3 reads CATSSGANVLTF. The CDR3 DNA reads TGTGCCACCAGCTCTGGGGCCAACGTCCTGACTTTC. V and J are TRBV25-1 and TRBJ2-6, with D hard to call. Germline V lookup: CDR1 MGHDK, CDR2 SYGVNS. The ends were cut back, 10 bases at V and 0 bases at J, with 4 bases in the middle. The CDR3 totals 12 residues.

The CDR3, as DNA: TGTGCCAGCAGGGGGACTAGCGCTGATTACGAGCAGTACTTC. It codes for CASRGTSADYEQYF. The chain combines TRBV28 with TRBJ2-7; 10 nucleotides align to TRBD2. V was pared by 6 bases and J by 4 bases, with 6 bases of the junction left unmatched. From germline, CDR1 is MDHEN and CDR2 SYDVKM. This CDR3 comprises 14 residues.

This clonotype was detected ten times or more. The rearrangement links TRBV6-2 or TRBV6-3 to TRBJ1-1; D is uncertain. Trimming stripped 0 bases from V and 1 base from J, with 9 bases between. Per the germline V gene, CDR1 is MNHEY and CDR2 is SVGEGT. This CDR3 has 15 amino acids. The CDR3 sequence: CASSYSTGKNTEAFF. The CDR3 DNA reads TGTGCCAGCAGTTACTCGACGGGGAAGAACACTGAAGCTTTCTTT.

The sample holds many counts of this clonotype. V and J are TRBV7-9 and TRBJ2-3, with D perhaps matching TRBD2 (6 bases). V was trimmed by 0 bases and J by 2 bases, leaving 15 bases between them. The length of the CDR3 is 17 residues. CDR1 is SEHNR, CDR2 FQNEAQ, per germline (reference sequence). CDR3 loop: CASSLAHTGGDTDTQYF. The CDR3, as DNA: TGTGCCAGCAGCTTAGCCCACACAGGCGGGGACACAGATACGCAGTATTTT. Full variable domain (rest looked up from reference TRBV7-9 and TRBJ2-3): DTGVSQNPRHKITKRGQNVTFRCDPISEHNRLYWYRQTLGQGPEFLTYFQNEAQLEKSRLLSDRFSAERPKGSFSTLEIQRTEQGDSAMYLCASSLAHTGGDTDTQYFGPGTRLTVL.

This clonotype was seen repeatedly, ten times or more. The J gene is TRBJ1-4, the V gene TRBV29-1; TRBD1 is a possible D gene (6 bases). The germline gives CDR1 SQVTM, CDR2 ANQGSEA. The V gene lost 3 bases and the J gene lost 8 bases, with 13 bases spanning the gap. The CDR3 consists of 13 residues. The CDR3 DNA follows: TGCAGCGTTGAGACAGGTTCTGAAGAAAAACTGTTTTTT. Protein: CSVETGSEEKLFF.

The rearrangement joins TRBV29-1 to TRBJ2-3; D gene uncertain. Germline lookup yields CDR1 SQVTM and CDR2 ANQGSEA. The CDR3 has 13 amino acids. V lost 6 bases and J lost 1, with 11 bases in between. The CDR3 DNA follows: TGCAGCGTAGCTAAGGACGGCACAGATACGCAGTATTTT. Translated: CSVAKDGTDTQYF.

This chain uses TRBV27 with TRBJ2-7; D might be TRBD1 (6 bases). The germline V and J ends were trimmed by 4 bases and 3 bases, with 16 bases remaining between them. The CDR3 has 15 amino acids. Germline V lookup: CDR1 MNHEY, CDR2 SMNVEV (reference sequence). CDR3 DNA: TGTGCCAGCAGTTCTCAGGGGCGCTCGGTCTACGAGCAGTACTTC. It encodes CASSSQGRSVYEQYF.

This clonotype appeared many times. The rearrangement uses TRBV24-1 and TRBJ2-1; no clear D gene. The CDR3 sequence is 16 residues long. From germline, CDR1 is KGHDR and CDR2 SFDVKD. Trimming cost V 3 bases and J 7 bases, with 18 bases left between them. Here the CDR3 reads CATSDPRPIVLNEQFF. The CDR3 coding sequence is TGTGCCACCAGTGATCCTCGCCCAATCGTTCTGAATGAGCAGTTCTTC.

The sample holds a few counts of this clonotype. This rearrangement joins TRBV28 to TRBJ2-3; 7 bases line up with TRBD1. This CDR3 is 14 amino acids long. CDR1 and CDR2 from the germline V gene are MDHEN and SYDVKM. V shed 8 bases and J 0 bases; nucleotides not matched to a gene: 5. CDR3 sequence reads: CASGQEHSTDTQYF. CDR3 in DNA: TGTGCCAGCGGACAGGAACATAGCACAGATACGCAGTATTTT.

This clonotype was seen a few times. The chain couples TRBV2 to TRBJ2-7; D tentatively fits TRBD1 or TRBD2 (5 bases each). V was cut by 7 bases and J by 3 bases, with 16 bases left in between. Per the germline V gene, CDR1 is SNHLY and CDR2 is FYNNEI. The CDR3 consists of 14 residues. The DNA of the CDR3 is TGTGCCAGCATGCCAAACCGGGACGGCTACGAGCAGTACTTC. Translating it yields CASMPNRDGYEQYF.

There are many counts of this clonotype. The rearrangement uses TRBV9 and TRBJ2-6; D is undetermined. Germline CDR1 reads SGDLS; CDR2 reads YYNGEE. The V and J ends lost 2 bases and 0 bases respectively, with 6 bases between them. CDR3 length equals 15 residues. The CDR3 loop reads CASSVRNSGANVLTF. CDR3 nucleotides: TGTGCCAGCAGCGTCCGAAACTCTGGGGCCAACGTCCTGACTTTC.

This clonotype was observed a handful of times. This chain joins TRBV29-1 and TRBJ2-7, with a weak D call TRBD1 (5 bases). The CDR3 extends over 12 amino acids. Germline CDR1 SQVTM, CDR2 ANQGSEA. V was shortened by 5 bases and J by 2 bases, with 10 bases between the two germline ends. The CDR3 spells CSVCPDTYEQYF. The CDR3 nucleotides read TGCAGCGTTTGTCCGGACACCTACGAGCAGTACTTC.

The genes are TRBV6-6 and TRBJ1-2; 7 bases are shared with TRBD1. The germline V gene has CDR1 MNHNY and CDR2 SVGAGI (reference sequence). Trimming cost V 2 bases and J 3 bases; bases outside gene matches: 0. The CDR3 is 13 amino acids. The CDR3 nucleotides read TGTGCCAGCAGTTACGACAGGGACTATGGCTACACCTTC. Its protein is CASSYDRDYGYTF.